This T cell receptor (beta chain) was profiled in a study of beta chain features in type 1 diabetes. Germline CDR1 is MNHNS and CDR2 is SASEGT. Trimming cost V 1 base and J 3 bases, with 7 bases left between them. The CDR3 loop spans 13 amino acids. The investigators reverse transcribed all of the isolated RNA, so they sequenced expressed TCRB transcripts. Libraries were prepared by immunoSEQ multiplex PCR; TCRdb keeps only in-frame clonotypes and omits some of them. The table has over 500,000 clones, less than 20% seen once; the top ten hold 0.093%. The receptor was isolated from a man between 18 and 35 years old in good health. The sample consisted of naive CD4+ T cells from blood. The chain is built from TRBV6-1 and TRBJ2-7; no definite D call. In nucleotides, the CDR3 is TGTGCCAGCAGTGAAGTGAGGTACTACGAGCAGTACTTC. Its protein is CASSEVRYYEQYF.